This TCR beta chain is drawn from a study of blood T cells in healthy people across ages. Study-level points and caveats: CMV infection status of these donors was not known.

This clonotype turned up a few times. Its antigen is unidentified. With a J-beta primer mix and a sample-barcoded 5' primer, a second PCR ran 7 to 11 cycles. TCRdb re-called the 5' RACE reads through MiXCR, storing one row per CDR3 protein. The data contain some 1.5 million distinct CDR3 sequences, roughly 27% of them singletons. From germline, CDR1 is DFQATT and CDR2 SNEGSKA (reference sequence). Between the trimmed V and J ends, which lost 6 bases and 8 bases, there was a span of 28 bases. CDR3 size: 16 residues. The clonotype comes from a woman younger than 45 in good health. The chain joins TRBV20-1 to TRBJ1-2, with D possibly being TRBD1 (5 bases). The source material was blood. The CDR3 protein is CSATPQGQGGFRGYTF. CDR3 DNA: TGCAGTGCCACACCTCAAGGGCAGGGAGGTTTTAGGGGCTACACCTTC.